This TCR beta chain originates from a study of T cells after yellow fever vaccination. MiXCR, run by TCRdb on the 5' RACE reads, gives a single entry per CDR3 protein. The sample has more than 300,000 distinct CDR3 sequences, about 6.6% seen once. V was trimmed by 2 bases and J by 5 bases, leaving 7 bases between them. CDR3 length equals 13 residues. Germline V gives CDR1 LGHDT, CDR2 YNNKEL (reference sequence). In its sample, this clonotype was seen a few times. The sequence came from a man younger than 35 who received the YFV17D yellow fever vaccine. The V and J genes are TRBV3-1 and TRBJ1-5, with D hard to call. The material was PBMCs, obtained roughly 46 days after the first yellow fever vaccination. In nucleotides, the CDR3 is TGTGCCAGCAGCCAAACAGCGGATCAGCCCCAGCATTTT. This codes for CASSQTADQPQHF.